This TCR beta chain emerged from a study of blood T cells in healthy people across ages. This CDR3 is 15 amino acids long. Trimming took 2 bases from V and 5 from J; bases not matched to a gene: 6. Germline CDR1 and CDR2: MNHEY and SVGEGT. Next came a second PCR, run for about 7 to 12 cycles, which used a sample-barcoded 5' primer along with a J-beta primer mix. One entry per CDR3 protein, called by TCRdb with MiXCR from the 5' RACE reads. The sample lists about 1.4 million distinct CDR3 sequences; roughly 60% were seen once. The sample was blood. This chain links TRBV6-2 or TRBV6-3 with TRBJ2-1, with 7 positions matching TRBD2. The TCR was taken from a man younger than 30 in good health. DNA of the CDR3: TGTGCCAGCAGTTACCCGGTAGCGGGCAACAATGAGCAGTTCTTC. Its translation: CASSYPVAGNNEQFF.